The next 32 T cell receptor beta chains were all read from a single sample in a study of T cell repertoires in cytomegalovirus infection. Via MiXCR, TCRdb re-called the reads, giving one row per CDR3 protein. The sample has around 740,000 distinct CDR3 sequences, approximately 40% seen once; the top ten hold about 2.8%. The source material was PBMCs. These receptors were taken from a human donor in good health (CMV status not recorded). Some clones in this sample may be carry-over from other donors' samples.

A few counts support this clonotype. The rearrangement uses TRBV20-1 and TRBJ2-1; perhaps TRBD2 as D (6 bases). The CDR3 is 12 amino acids. With 3 bases removed from V and 3 bases from J, the gap between germline ends came to 6 bases. CDR1 and CDR2 from the germline V gene are DFQATT and SNEGSKA (reference sequence). The CDR3 sequence is CSASGSYNEQFF. As DNA, the CDR3 is TGCAGTGCTAGCGGGAGCTACAATGAGCAGTTCTTC.

This clonotype was counted at least ten times. The chain recombines TRBV7-2 with TRBJ2-3, with D unresolved. V was cut by 1 base and J by 4 bases, with 9 bases left in between. The CDR3 is 14 residues long. Germline values: CDR1 SGHTA, CDR2 FQGNSA. The CDR3 bases are TGTGCCAGCAGCTTAGGAGGCTCCTCAGATACGCAGTATTTT. Protein product: CASSLGGSSDTQYF.

This clonotype was recorded once. The rearrangement uses TRBV6-1 and TRBJ1-5; D unclear. The CDR3 spans 19 residues. V was clipped by 2 bases and J by 3 bases, with 23 bases between them. The V gene's germline CDR1 is MNHNS and CDR2 SASEGT. The CDR3, as DNA: TGTGCCAGCAGTGAATATTTGGTAGGGAACCCTAGATACAATCAGCCCCAGCATTTT. This gives the protein CASSEYLVGNPRYNQPQHF.

There are a few counts of this clonotype. This chain uses TRBV19 with TRBJ1-1; D is ambiguous. The CDR3 covers 13 residues. Germline CDR1 is LNHDA and CDR2 is SQIVND (reference sequence). V gave up 8 bases and J gave up 0 bases, with 10 bases separating them. CDR3 DNA sequence: TGTGCCAGTCGGTTAACAGTGAACACTGAAGCTTTCTTT. This encodes CASRLTVNTEAFF. Filled out from reference TRBV19 and TRBJ1-1, the complete variable domain reads DGGITQSPKYLFRKEGQNVTLSCEQNLNHDAMYWYRQDPGQGLRLIYYSQIVNDFQKGDIAEGYSVSREKKESFPLTVTSAQKNPTAFYLCASRLTVNTEAFFGQGTRLTVV.

This clonotype was seen repeatedly, ten times or more. The V call is TRBV7-2, the J call TRBJ2-1; D unclear. Germline V gene lookup returns CDR1 SGHTA and CDR2 FQGNSA. The germline V and J ends were trimmed by 1 base and 9 bases, with 10 bases remaining between them. There are 13 residues in the CDR3. This chain's CDR3 is CASSLDSPGEQFF. The CDR3 region has the DNA TGTGCCAGCAGCTTAGATTCCCCGGGTGAGCAGTTCTTC.

This clonotype turned up a few times. CDR3 sequence: CASSTRTGNNQPQHF. The CDR3, as DNA: TGTGCCAGCAGTACTCGGACAGGGAACAATCAGCCCCAGCATTTT. The chain has TRBV2 and TRBJ1-5; TRBD1 aligns across 8 bases. The CDR3 totals 15 residues. The trim removed 5 bases at V and 3 bases at J, leaving 6 bases unmatched. The germline CDR1 and CDR2 sequences are SNHLY and FYNNEI. Filled out from reference TRBV2 and TRBJ1-5, the complete variable domain reads EPEVTQTPSHQVTQMGQEVILRCVPISNHLYFYWYRQILGQKVEFLVSFYNNEISEKSEIFDDQFSVERPDGSNFTLKIRSTKLEDSAMYFCASSTRTGNNQPQHFGDGTRLSIL.

This clonotype has just a few counts. The V gene is TRBV12-3 or TRBV12-4, the J gene TRBJ1-5; 9 bases map to TRBD1. The length of the CDR3 is 15 residues. J gave up 7 bases and V 4 bases, and 8 bases lay outside the gene matches. For the CDR3, the DNA is TGTGCCAGCAGTTCAGGACAGGGGTGGGGACAGCCCCAGCATTTT. Its translation: CASSSGQGWGQPQHF.

About this clonotype itself: The junction shows a germline mismatch at one end, possibly a read error. V usage is TRBV12-3 or TRBV12-4 and J usage is TRBJ2-5; no clear D gene. The CDR3 consists of 14 residues. The CDR3 reads CASSFGSGLETKYF. The CDR3 DNA reads as TGTGCCAGCAGTTTCGGCTCTGGGCTTGAGACCAAGTACTTC.

The chain uses TRBV11-2 and TRBJ1-1, with 7 bases that match TRBD1. This CDR3 has 15 residues. Germline CDR1 is SGHAT and CDR2 is FQNNGV. After removal of 5 bases from V and 0 bases from J, the junction contained 6 bases not matched to a gene. CDR3 protein: CASSQEGQLNTEAFF. The CDR3 region has the DNA TGTGCCAGCAGCCAAGAGGGACAGCTGAACACTGAAGCTTTCTTT.

This chain uses TRBV6-6 with TRBJ2-7, with 10 bases identical to TRBD1. Trimming took 6 bases from V and 3 from J; bases not matched to a gene: 11. Germline V gene data show CDR1 as MNHNY and CDR2 as SVGAGI (reference sequence). The CDR3 consists of 16 residues. This CDR3 reads CASRPRGRDRGYEQYF. CDR3 coding DNA: TGTGCCAGCAGACCCCGAGGCCGGGACAGGGGCTACGAGCAGTACTTC.

The chain links TRBV5-5 to TRBJ1-5, with 8 bases identical to TRBD1. Germline V gene data show CDR1 as SGHKS and CDR2 as YYEKEE (reference sequence). J gave up 6 bases and V 4 bases, and 12 bases lay outside the gene matches. This CDR3 contains 16 residues. CDR3 residues: CASSPTGGGVGQPQHF. In DNA, the CDR3 is TGTGCCAGCAGCCCCACAGGGGGGGGCGTGGGTCAGCCCCAGCATTTT.

The CDR3 nucleotides read TGTGCCAGCACCCTGGGACAGGTCGATGAGCAGTTCTTC. Translation: CASTLGQVDEQFF. The chain has TRBV12-3 or TRBV12-4 and TRBJ2-1, with 8 bases matching TRBD1. Trimming at V came to 7 bases and at J to 8 bases, leaving 7 bases not matched to a gene. The CDR3 is made up of 13 amino acids.

The chain employs TRBV7-9 and TRBJ2-1; TRBD1 aligns across 7 bases. Germline CDR1 and CDR2: SEHNR and FQNEAQ (reference sequence). J was trimmed by 3 bases and V by 2 bases; bases with no gene match: 13. This CDR3 is 18 amino acids long. CDR3 loop: CASSLYGSGRDSYNEQFF. CDR3 nucleotides: TGTGCCAGCAGCTTATATGGGTCGGGAAGGGACAGCTACAATGAGCAGTTCTTC. The full variable domain, in which reference TRBV7-9 and TRBJ2-1 provide the parts outside the CDR3, is DTGVSQNPRHKITKRGQNVTFRCDPISEHNRLYWYRQTLGQGPEFLTYFQNEAQLEKSRLLSDRFSAERPKGSFSTLEIQRTEQGDSAMYLCASSLYGSGRDSYNEQFFGPGTRLTVL.

V and J are TRBV7-2 and TRBJ2-3; 8 bases agree with TRBD1. J lost 10 bases, V lost 1 base, and 7 bases had no gene match. The germline V gene has CDR1 SGHTA and CDR2 FQGNSA. CDR3 length equals 14 residues. The CDR3, as DNA: TGTGCCAGCAGCTTAGTCCCCGGACAGGGCCCGCAGTATTTT. Its translation: CASSLVPGQGPQYF.

This clonotype appeared a few times. The J gene is TRBJ2-7, the V gene TRBV28; TRBD1 is a possible D gene (6 bases). V was cut by 6 bases and J by 3 bases, with 15 bases left in between. The germline CDR1 and CDR2 sequences are MDHEN and SYDVKM. This CDR3 has 14 residues. CDR3 sequence reads: CASRTGTRFYEQYF. CDR3 in DNA: TGTGCCAGCAGGACCGGGACACGGTTCTACGAGCAGTACTTC.

The rearrangement uses TRBV7-6 and TRBJ1-6; D not certain. Trimming took 1 base from V and 3 from J, leaving 10 bases between them. This CDR3 region has 16 residues. Germline CDR1 is SGHVS and CDR2 is FNYEAQ. This CDR3 is CASSLDVGLYNSPLHF. CDR3 in DNA: TGTGCCAGCAGCTTAGACGTAGGGCTCTATAATTCACCCCTCCACTTT.

The gene calls are TRBV19 and TRBJ2-2; no clear D. The CDR3 covers 15 residues. V was shortened by 5 bases and J by 4 bases, with 14 bases between the two germline ends. Germline values: CDR1 LNHDA, CDR2 SQIVND (reference sequence). The CDR3 DNA reads TGTGCCAGTAGTCCCCCCGGACGAGTCACCGGGGAGCTGTTTTTT. It codes for CASSPPGRVTGELFF. The full variable domain, completed using reference TRBV19 and TRBJ2-2, is DGGITQSPKYLFRKEGQNVTLSCEQNLNHDAMYWYRQDPGQGLRLIYYSQIVNDFQKGDIAEGYSVSREKKESFPLTVTSAQKNPTAFYLCASSPPGRVTGELFFGEGSRLTVL.

In this sample, this clonotype turned up a few times. This chain uses TRBV6-5 with TRBJ2-7; D gene uncertain. The CDR3 loop spans 13 amino acids. Trimming removed 2 bases at V and 1 base at J, with 6 bases between. Germline lookup yields CDR1 MNHEY and CDR2 SVGAGI. This CDR3 is CASSYRESYEQYF. In nucleotides, the CDR3 is TGTGCCAGCAGTTACAGGGAATCCTACGAGCAGTACTTC.

This clonotype was counted once. The gene calls are TRBV5-1 and TRBJ2-5; D tentatively reads TRBD1 or TRBD2 (5 bases each). The CDR3 has 15 amino acids. Germline lookup yields CDR1 SGHRS and CDR2 YFSETQ. V shed 0 bases and J shed 7 bases, with 16 bases lying between them. In DNA, the CDR3 is TGCGCCAGCAGCTTGGCCGCGAGCCAGGGAGCGACCCAGTACTTC. Amino acids: CASSLAASQGATQYF.

CDR3 bases: TGTGCCAGCAGTTACGTGCGCACGGGAGACACTGAAGCTTTCTTT. Translation: CASSYVRTGDTEAFF. The genes are TRBV6-5 and TRBJ1-1; D remains unclear. V was shortened by 2 bases and J by 3 bases, with 13 bases between the two germline ends. Germline CDR1 reads MNHEY; CDR2 reads SVGAGI. The CDR3 totals 15 residues.

The gene calls are TRBV12-3 or TRBV12-4 and TRBJ2-2; perhaps TRBD2 as D (5 bases). V was trimmed by 2 bases and J by 6 bases, leaving 10 bases between them. This CDR3 comprises 14 residues. In DNA form, the CDR3 reads TGTGCCAGCAGTTTAAAAGGAGGTCCCGGGGAGCTGTTTTTT. Translation gives CASSLKGGPGELFF.

This clonotype turned up a few times. The V and J genes are TRBV7-2 and TRBJ1-2, with D possibly being TRBD1 (6 bases). The CDR3 consists of 15 residues. Trimming removed 1 base from V and 5 bases from J, with 14 bases in between. Germline loops: CDR1 SGHTA, CDR2 FQGNSA. CDR3: CASSLGSGGAYGYTF. For the CDR3, the DNA is TGTGCCAGCAGCTTAGGGTCGGGGGGCGCGTATGGCTACACCTTC.

The rearrangement joins TRBV5-1 to TRBJ1-6; D is possibly TRBD1 (6 bases). Germline-derived CDR1 and CDR2 are SGHRS and YFSETQ. Trimming took 1 base from V and 8 from J, leaving 13 bases between them. The CDR3 contains 15 residues. CDR3 region: CASSLSGRTDSPLHF. CDR3 coding DNA: TGCGCCAGCAGCTTGTCAGGGCGGACAGATTCACCCCTCCACTTT.

J is TRBJ2-2 and V is TRBV7-3; TRBD1 is a possible D gene (6 bases). Looked up from germline, CDR1 is SGHTA and CDR2 is FQGTGA. This CDR3 has 14 amino acids. Between the trimmed V and J ends, which lost 5 bases and 6 bases, there was a span of 13 bases. The chain's CDR3 is CASSPDHRAGELFF. CDR3 DNA: TGTGCCAGCAGCCCCGACCACAGGGCCGGGGAGCTGTTTTTT. Full variable domain (rest looked up from reference TRBV7-3 and TRBJ2-2): GAGVSQTPSNKVTEKGKYVELRCDPISGHTALYWYRQSLGQGPEFLIYFQGTGAADDSGLPNDRFFAVRPEGSVSTLKIQRTERGDSAVYLCASSPDHRAGELFFGEGSRLTVL.

This clonotype was seen many times. The chain links TRBV7-9 to TRBJ1-1; TRBD1 is a possible D gene (6 bases). CDR1 is SEHNR, CDR2 FQNEAQ, per germline (reference sequence). The CDR3 is 15 amino acids. The ends were cut back, 8 bases at V and 6 bases at J, with 22 bases in the middle. CDR3 protein: CASGLMGGAGPEAFF. The CDR3 DNA follows: TGTGCCAGCGGGTTAATGGGGGGCGCAGGACCTGAAGCTTTCTTT.

This sequence joins TRBV28 and TRBJ2-7; 10 bases agree with TRBD1. Germline loops: CDR1 MDHEN, CDR2 SYDVKM. CDR3 length: 14 amino acids. Trimming removed 8 bases from V and 1 base from J; junction bases left unmatched: 5. The CDR3 loop is CASCRQGASYEQYF. The CDR3 bases are TGTGCCAGCTGTCGACAGGGGGCTTCCTACGAGCAGTACTTC.

Notes on this clonotype: A read error may explain this, as a much larger clone is one base away. The V call is TRBV7-2, the J call TRBJ1-6; D is possibly TRBD1 (6 bases). CDR1 and CDR2 (germline): SGHTA, FQGNSA. The CDR3 runs to 16 residues. Trimming removed 3 bases at V and 13 bases at J, with 22 bases between. CDR3 sequence reads: CASSLGGPGDVNPLHF. In DNA form, the CDR3 reads TGTGCCAGCAGCTTGGGGGGCCCGGGCGACGTAAATCCCCTCCACTTT.

CDR3 protein: CASSLSGAQTEAFF. CDR3 nucleotides: TGTGCCAGCAGTTTATCCGGGGCGCAGACTGAAGCTTTCTTT. This chain connects TRBV27 to TRBJ1-1; tentatively, D is TRBD1 (5 bases). The germline CDR1 and CDR2 sequences are MNHEY and SMNVEV (reference sequence). The CDR3 length is 14 residues. V dropped 0 bases and J dropped 5 bases, with 10 bases sitting between them.

The rearrangement links TRBV7-2 to TRBJ2-5; D call uncertain. The V end lost 6 bases, the J end lost 7 bases, and 15 bases lay between the germline ends. The V gene's germline CDR1 is SGHTA and CDR2 FQGNSA. The CDR3 sequence is 13 residues long. CDR3 region: CASRAPPLPTQYF. Here the CDR3 DNA reads TGTGCCAGCAGGGCACCACCGCTCCCGACCCAGTACTTC.

The V call is TRBV28, the J call TRBJ1-4, with no clear D. Germline-derived CDR1 and CDR2 are MDHEN and SYDVKM. The germline V and J ends were trimmed by 5 bases and 8 bases, with 18 bases remaining between them. This CDR3 region has 15 residues. CDR3 protein: CASSVSLGFQEKLFF. CDR3 DNA: TGTGCCAGCAGTGTAAGCCTGGGGTTCCAGGAAAAACTGTTTTTT. Combining the CDR3 with reference TRBV28 and TRBJ1-4 gives the whole variable domain DVKVTQSSRYLVKRTGEKVFLECVQDMDHENMFWYRQDPGLGLRLIYFSYDVKMKEKGDIPEGYSVSREKKERFSLILESASTNQTSMYLCASSVSLGFQEKLFFGSGTQLSVL.

As concerns this clonotype: A much larger clone differs by one base, so this may be a read error. The chain employs TRBV7-9 and TRBJ1-2; D unclear. Germline CDR1 and CDR2: SEHNR and FQNEAQ (reference sequence). CDR3 length: 15 residues. The CDR3: CASSLEVRLPNGYPF. CDR3 in DNA: TGTGCCAGCAGCTTAGAGGTCAGACTACCTAATGGCTACCCCTTC.

This clonotype was picked up many times. This rearrangement joins TRBV7-8 to TRBJ2-7; maybe TRBD2 (6 bases). The CDR3 consists of 16 residues. Trimming took 5 bases from V and 2 from J, leaving 19 bases between them. The germline gives CDR1 SGHVS, CDR2 FQNEAQ. CDR3 DNA sequence: TGTGCCAGCAGCCCCATATCGGGGGTTACCACCTACGAGCAGTACTTC. Translated, it gives CASSPISGVTTYEQYF.